Listed below are T cell receptor beta chains from one sample, sequenced in a study of response to subunit inactivated influenza vaccine. TCRdb ran MiXCR on the RT-PCR reads and lists one entry per CDR3 protein. Counted here are around 540,000 distinct CDR3 sequences, about 10% occurring once; the ten biggest clones make up more than 8.5%. The starting material was PBMCs from blood, obtained on the day of vaccination. The receptors were gathered from a man in his fifties or sixties who received an inactivated influenza vaccine. The CDR3 runs from the conserved cysteine through the conserved F or W. Clone size, where shown, is once, few, many, or a class for clones that have expanded.

size	V	J	CDR3
few	TRBV10-3	TRBJ2-1	CAISESASQGDEQFF
many	TRBV12-3/TRBV12-4	TRBJ2-1	CASSTGGEYNEQFF
.	TRBV11-2	TRBJ2-5	CASSNHRGQLLRQETQYF
many	TRBV7-8	TRBJ2-5	CASSLGSTRDIQYF
few	TRBV14	TRBJ2-3	CASSPRLAATSTDTQYF
.	TRBV9	TRBJ2-3	CASSVASSGRTTDTQYF
.	TRBV20-1	TRBJ2-1	CSARAGVSYNEQFF
many	TRBV12-3/TRBV12-4	TRBJ1-4	CASRDRANEKLFF
few	TRBV4-3	TRBJ2-2	CASSQGPAGELFF
many	TRBV12-3/TRBV12-4	TRBJ2-4	CASTRLGGLAKNIQYF
.	TRBV4-3	TRBJ2-5	CASSQDSAETQYF
.	TRBV5-6	TRBJ2-1	CASSLAVGQNSNEQFF
.	TRBV15	TRBJ1-1	CATSRAPGLMNTEAFF
many	TRBV6-1	TRBJ2-5	CASSPLASPNRGTQYF
few	TRBV7-9	TRBJ2-3	CASRSGAGDTQYF
few	TRBV20-1	TRBJ2-7	CSAREVAGVGEQYF
.	TRBV29-1	TRBJ1-2	CSVRQGAGGYTF
few	TRBV28	TRBJ2-5	CASSPAKIPQETQYF
few	TRBV7-9	TRBJ2-2	CASSSWTPPNTGELFF
.	TRBV15	TRBJ2-1	CATSRESGRGNEQFF
many	TRBV6-1	TRBJ2-6	CASSAGQFTSGANVLTF
.	TRBV4-2	TRBJ2-7	CASSQELAGGYYEQYF
.	TRBV4-3	TRBJ1-2	CASSQDFKGGGYTF
many	TRBV4-2	TRBJ2-7	CASSQRTSGRALYEQYF
many	TRBV28	TRBJ2-2	CASSPGPRAGELFF
many	TRBV12-3/TRBV12-4	TRBJ1-3	CASTEGYISGNTIYF
.	TRBV10-3	TRBJ1-4	CAIGSASGTNEKLFF
.	TRBV5-6	TRBJ2-7	CASSPALGLAGVGEQYF
.	TRBV24-1	TRBJ2-1	CATSGVAGVAFF